One sample yielded the 14 T cell receptor beta chains listed below, sequenced in a study of T cells in Graves' hyperthyroidism and ophthalmopathy. RNA transcripts gave rise to amplified TCR beta CDR3 regions. A first-round RT-PCR of the TCR CDR3 used the HTBI primer set. TCRdb called the multiplex PCR reads again in MiXCR, with one record for every CDR3 protein. The repertoire holds 360,000 or so distinct CDR3 sequences, with approximately 16% as singletons. The sample taken for sequencing was blood. Receptors originate from a woman in her fifties or sixties with Graves' ophthalmopathy.

This clonotype was observed many times. The J gene is TRBJ2-3, the V gene TRBV20-1; 14 bases are shared with TRBD2. The V gene's germline CDR1 is DFQATT and CDR2 SNEGSKA (reference sequence). This CDR3 has 15 amino acids. The V and J ends lost 7 bases and 4 bases, in that order; junction bases with no gene match: 7. CDR3 region: CSVLTSGRAADTQYF. The CDR3 nucleotides are TGCAGTGTCCTGACTAGCGGGAGGGCCGCAGATACGCAGTATTTT.

This clonotype showed up many times. The chain combines TRBV30 with TRBJ2-1, with 7 bases fitting TRBD1. After removal of 1 base from V and 0 bases from J, the junction contained 6 bases not matched to a gene. The CDR3 consists of 16 residues. Germline values: CDR1 GTSNPN, CDR2 SVGIG (reference sequence). The CDR3 DNA reads as TGTGCCTGGAGTGGACAGGGCCGAAGCTCCTACAATGAGCAGTTCTTC. It is translated as CAWSGQGRSSYNEQFF.

The chain employs TRBV7-6 and TRBJ2-7; 8 bases align to TRBD1. This CDR3 spans 15 amino acids. Unmatched junction bases numbered 12, after V lost 5 bases and J lost 6 bases. CDR1 is SGHVS, CDR2 FNYEAQ, per germline. The CDR3 loop is CASSHTRDRRGEQYF. The CDR3 nucleotides read TGTGCCAGCAGCCACACCCGGGACAGGAGGGGCGAGCAGTACTTC. Based on the CDR3 plus reference TRBV7-6 and TRBJ2-7, the full variable domain is GAGVSQSPRYKVTKRGQDVALRCDPISGHVSLYWYRQALGQGPEFLTYFNYEAQQDKSGLPNDRFSAERPEGSISTLTIQRTEQRDSAMYRCASSHTRDRRGEQYFGPGTRLTVT.

This clonotype was observed a handful of times. The chain has TRBV11-2 and TRBJ2-1; TRBD1 matches 9 bases. The CDR3 totals 15 residues. The germline V gene encodes CDR1 SGHAT and CDR2 FQNNGV. The V and J ends lost 7 bases and 4 bases, in that order; junction bases with no gene match: 8. Here the CDR3 reads CASTIGQGSYNEQFF. The CDR3 DNA reads TGTGCCAGCACGATTGGACAGGGGTCGTACAATGAGCAGTTCTTC.

This clonotype was detected a few times. The chain is built from TRBV5-4 and TRBJ2-3; possibly TRBD2 for D (6 bases). This CDR3 is 13 amino acids long. V lost 5 bases and J lost 4, with 11 bases in between. CDR1 and CDR2 (germline): SGHNT, YYREEE (reference sequence). The CDR3 loop reads CASSSIAADTQYF. The CDR3 nucleotides read TGTGCCAGCAGTTCTATAGCGGCAGATACGCAGTATTTT.

This clonotype was seen many times. The rearrangement uses TRBV11-2 and TRBJ2-1; perhaps TRBD2 as D (6 bases). CDR1 is SGHAT, CDR2 FQNNGV, per germline. V lost 5 bases to trimming and J lost 10 bases, with 30 bases between them. CDR3 length equals 18 residues. DNA for the CDR3: TGTGCCAGCAGCGATGCCAAGCGGGCGGCGGGCGTCCTCGGAGAGCAGTTCTTC. Its protein product is CASSDAKRAAGVLGEQFF. The complete variable domain, with remaining parts taken from reference TRBV11-2 and TRBJ2-1, reads EAGVAQSPRYKIIEKRQSVAFWCNPISGHATLYWYQQILGQGPKLLIQFQNNGVVDDSQLPKDRFSAERLKGVDSTLKIQPAKLEDSAVYLCASSDAKRAAGVLGEQFFGPGTRLTVL.

This clonotype showed up just once. The V and J genes are TRBV6-2 or TRBV6-3 and TRBJ2-2; no clear D. Germline CDR1 is MNHEY and CDR2 is SVGEGT. Between the trimmed V and J ends, which lost 5 bases and 0 bases, there was a span of 13 bases. This CDR3 spans 16 amino acids. The CDR3 loop is CASSPDYNANTGELFF. Here the CDR3 DNA reads TGTGCCAGCAGTCCCGATTATAACGCGAACACCGGGGAGCTGTTTTTT.

In DNA, the CDR3 is TGCAGTGCCCCCCCCACAGGGGGCAATTCACCCCTCCACTTT. This sequence encodes CSAPPTGGNSPLHF. The chain couples TRBV20-1 to TRBJ1-6; TRBD1 matches at 9 bases. The junction had 7 bases not matched to a gene; V was cut back by 6 bases and J by 7 bases. Germline lookup yields CDR1 DFQATT and CDR2 SNEGSKA (reference sequence). The CDR3 runs to 14 residues.

This chain links TRBV5-1 with TRBJ2-1, with D uncertain. CDR1 and CDR2 (germline): SGHRS, YFSETQ. The CDR3 has 13 residues. Trimming took off 4 bases at V and 8 bases at J, with 13 bases between the two ends. The CDR3 DNA reads TGCGCCAGCAGCCCCCCCAACTTCGATGAGCAGTTCTTC. It is translated as CASSPPNFDEQFF.

The J gene is TRBJ2-3, the V gene TRBV5-1, with TRBD2 matching 7 bases. CDR1 SGHRS and CDR2 YFSETQ come from the germline V gene. V was pared by 3 bases and J by 0 bases, with 10 bases of the junction left unmatched. This CDR3 has 17 residues. The CDR3 loop is CASSSEGLAVSTDTQYF. The CDR3 DNA follows: TGCGCCAGCAGCTCGGAAGGTCTAGCGGTTAGCACAGATACGCAGTATTTT. Filled out from reference TRBV5-1 and TRBJ2-3, the complete variable domain reads KAGVTQTPRYLIKTRGQQVTLSCSPISGHRSVSWYQQTPGQGLQFLFEYFSETQRNKGNFPGRFSGRQFSNSRSEMNVSTLELGDSALYLCASSSEGLAVSTDTQYFGPGTRLTVL.

The genes are TRBV24-1 and TRBJ2-2; TRBD2 is a possible D gene (5 bases). This CDR3 spans 13 amino acids. Germline V gene lookup returns CDR1 KGHDR and CDR2 SFDVKD. V was pared by 7 bases and J by 6 bases, with 11 bases between. CDR3 in DNA: TGTGCCACCAGCGGGGTCGCCGCCGGGGAGCTGTTTTTT. Its protein product is CATSGVAAGELFF.

This clonotype was observed many times. This chain connects TRBV6-1 to TRBJ2-5, with D possibly TRBD2 on 6 matching bases. Trimming took 3 bases from V and 1 from J, leaving 12 bases between them. The CDR3 contains 15 residues. Germline CDR1 and CDR2: MNHNS and SASEGT. This chain's CDR3 is CASSELGGGQETQYF. The CDR3 DNA reads as TGTGCCAGCAGTGAGCTGGGAGGAGGCCAAGAGACCCAGTACTTC.

V usage is TRBV29-1 and J usage is TRBJ2-3; D is unresolved. Germline lookup yields CDR1 SQVTM and CDR2 ANQGSEA. The V end lost 5 bases, the J end lost 4 bases, and 7 bases lay between the germline ends. CDR3 length: 11 amino acids. DNA of the CDR3: TGCAGCGTTATCGCGGCAGATACGCAGTATTTT. This encodes CSVIAADTQYF.

This clonotype was counted once. CDR3 region: CASSSGAGGGYGYTF. The CDR3 DNA follows: TGTGCCAGCAGCTCGGGAGCAGGCGGCGGGTATGGCTACACCTTC. J is TRBJ1-2 and V is TRBV7-3; no definite D call. Germline V gene data show CDR1 as SGHTA and CDR2 as FQGTGA. The CDR3 runs to 15 residues. V was clipped by 4 bases and J by 5 bases, with 17 bases between them.